These 5 T cell receptor beta chains originate from one sample sequenced in a study of PD-L1 blockade in urothelial cancer. Produced via immunoSEQ multiplex PCR; TCRdb's table is partial and in-frame only. This table holds 130,000 or so clones, about 88% found once. Regarding time point: pretreatment peripheral blood. This material consisted of PBMCs, taken around atezolizumab (anti-PD-L1) treatment. These TCRs come from a man in his fifties or sixties with urothelial cancer.

The J gene is TRBJ2-7, the V gene TRBV18, with D possibly TRBD2 on 6 matching bases. V gave up 5 bases and J gave up 1 base, with 15 bases separating them. CDR3 size: 15 residues. CDR1 and CDR2 from the germline V gene are KGHSH and LQKENI. The DNA for the CDR3 is TGTGCCAGCTCAAGAAGCGGGCCGTCTTCCTACGAGCAGTACTTC. Translation gives CASSRSGPSSYEQYF.

The genes are TRBV7-8 and TRBJ1-1; the match to TRBD1 covers 7 bases. J was trimmed by 4 bases and V by 0 bases; bases with no gene match: 5. The CDR3 runs 15 residues. Germline lookup yields CDR1 SGHVS and CDR2 FQNEAQ. The CDR3 region has the DNA TGTGCCAGCAGCTTAGCGACAGGGCCAGGCACTGAAGCTTTCTTT. It codes for CASSLATGPGTEAFF.

The V and J genes are TRBV2 and TRBJ2-7; no definite D call. The CDR3 length is 14 residues. Germline V gene sequence: CDR1 SNHLY, CDR2 FYNNEI. Trimming took 3 bases from V and 0 from J, leaving 9 bases between them. The CDR3 loop reads CASSDSWSSYEQYF. The CDR3 nucleotides read TGTGCCAGCAGTGATAGCTGGAGCTCCTACGAGCAGTACTTC.

J is TRBJ2-6 and V is TRBV28; 8 nucleotides agree with TRBD1. The CDR3 consists of 17 residues. The germline CDR1 and CDR2 sequences are MDHEN and SYDVKM. J was trimmed by 4 bases and V by 4 bases; bases with no gene match: 9. The DNA for the CDR3 is TGTGCCAGCAGTTCCTCCAGGGGGCATACCGGGGCCAACGTCCTGACTTTC. Translating it yields CASSSSRGHTGANVLTF.

This chain joins TRBV5-1 and TRBJ2-3, with a tentative D call TRBD1 (6 bases). This CDR3 has 15 amino acids. In germline, CDR1 is SGHRS, CDR2 YFSETQ. The ends were cut back, 1 base at V and 4 bases at J, with 13 bases in the middle. CDR3 DNA sequence: TGCGCCAGCAGCTTGAATGGGGGCCCCGCAGATACGCAGTATTTT. Protein sequence: CASSLNGGPADTQYF.